The present T cell receptor beta chain was sequenced within a study of blood T cells in healthy people across ages (dated by TCRdb to about 2015). About the investigation overall: In model experiments, roughly one uniquely barcoded TCR beta cDNA molecule per two T cells was captured by template switching. To track age-related changes in TCR beta repertoire diversity, the study relied on deep sequencing normalized with unique cDNA molecular identifiers. Four age groups were formed from the donors: young (average about 17 years), middle-aged (approximately 39), aged (approximately 60) and long-lived (around 82). To avoid experimental bias, donors of different ages were randomly spread across the sequencing lanes. The study analyzed two additional independent replicas of 1 million unique cDNA reads from the same blood draw for two donors, one aged 18 to 29 and one aged 80 or older. Overall study outcomes, separate from this receptor: Total diversity estimates from one million sequenced T cells were considered lower bounds and underestimates. Since profiling was done on bulk unsorted PBMCs, naive and antigen-experienced compartments could not be conclusively compared. As age increased, observed TCR beta diversity per million T cells dropped in a roughly linear way, and a significant reduction was already evident by age 40. The CMV infection status of donors was not known, potentially confounding age-related changes in expanded clonotypes. Compared with the aged group, the long-lived group had more naive CD4+ T cells, fewer expanded clones and increased TCR diversity, suggesting age selection. Observed TCR beta diversity correlated strongly with the percentage of naive T cells measured by flow cytometry.

The germline V gene (reference sequence) supplies CDR1 LGHDT and CDR2 YNNKEL. Trimming accounts for 1 base at V and 2 bases at J, while the number of junction bases matched to no gene is 3. There are 15 amino acids in the CDR3, from cysteine to phenylalanine inclusive. Only CDR3 DNA is held: 45 bases, read in frame from base 1. The 35 to 40 donors, aged about 6 to 95 years, were systemically healthy Caucasian individuals from Russia. Each donor gave 8.5 to 10 milliliters of peripheral blood, collected into EDTA-treated Vacutainer tubes. Ficoll-Paque density-gradient centrifugation was used to isolate PBMCs, with at least 7 million per sample. Trizol reagent was used to extract total RNA from the PBMCs, yielding at least 5 micrograms per sample. Naive CD45RAhigh/CD27high T cell percentages were measured by flow cytometry on a PBMC aliquot from every donor. Remarks on this clonotype: No antigen is known for it. Per-base qualities were not stored, and no clone one base away is much larger.

Library creation used 5' RACE. Sequencing instrument: Illumina HiSeq 2500. A second roughly 7 to 11 cycle PCR used a sample-barcoded 5' primer and a J-beta primer mix. A unique molecular identifier was introduced onto each TCR beta cDNA molecule by a template-switch 5' adaptor carrying 12 random nucleotides. Each sample yielded at least 2.5 million CDR3-containing paired-end reads. First-strand cDNA synthesis was performed from all RNA using the Mint cDNA synthesis kit, with priming by a TRBC-specific oligonucleotide. All cDNA was treated with uracil-DNA glycosylase and then went through a first 18-cycle PCR with the universal primers M1SS and BC2_uni_R. As for the original processing: For normalization, 1 million high-quality reads, each with a distinct molecular identifier, were randomly selected from each sample. Reads sharing molecular identifiers were discarded rather than binned into consensus sequences. CDR3 identification, clonotype clustering and error correction used MiTCR with a Q25 quality threshold and the strictest error-elimination algorithm. A nonparametric unseen species model with Euler transformation was used to estimate a lower bound on total TCR beta diversity. The raw public data were reprocessed by TCRdb itself: fastp quality trimming at Q25, MiXCR clonotype calling, in-frame beta chains only. When rows share a CDR3 protein, they turn into one entry using the most common DNA and genes. TCRdb's processing, not the authors', yielded these V and J calls. Within this sample are over 1.5 million distinct CDR3 sequences, with just under 50% of them counted one time only. Clones ranked in the top ten supply less than 2.5% of the sample.

The chain links TRBV3-1 with TRBJ2-5; the junction holds 8 bases that match TRBD1. Sample: blood. The receptor was isolated from a woman in her thirties or forties in good health. The DNA sequence follows: TGTGCCAGCAGCCAAGGGACAGGGCAACAAGAGACCCAGTACTTC. This encodes CASSQGTGQQETQYF.